Shown below are 25 T cell receptor beta chains from a single sample sequenced in a study of response to subunit inactivated influenza vaccine. From the RT-PCR reads, TCRdb called clonotypes with MiXCR, one entry per CDR3 protein. This sample yields approximately 570,000 distinct CDR3 sequences, of which under 9% are seen a single time; roughly 13% belongs to the top ten. The sequencing here drew on PBMCs from blood, taken roughly 24 months after vaccination. The receptors originated from a man in his fifties or sixties who received an inactivated influenza vaccine.

The V and J genes are TRBV20-1 and TRBJ2-3, with 7 bases lining up with TRBD2. Germline-derived CDR1 and CDR2 are DFQATT and SNEGSKA (reference sequence). The V and J ends lost 4 bases and 0 bases, in that order; junction bases with no gene match: 10. The CDR3 has 16 residues. CDR3 sequence (DNA): TGCAGTGCTACAAGGCTCGGGCGGGGGAGCACAGATACGCAGTATTTT. Translating it yields CSATRLGRGSTDTQYF.

A few counts support this clonotype. The gene calls are TRBV6-1 and TRBJ1-3; D may be TRBD1 (5 bases). This CDR3 is 15 amino acids long. V was trimmed by 3 bases and J by 1 base, leaving 10 bases between them. Germline CDR1 is MNHNS and CDR2 is SASEGT. CDR3 nucleotides: TGTGCCAGCAGTGATTTGGGGGGATCTGGAAACACCATATATTTT. Translating it yields CASSDLGGSGNTIYF.

This clonotype was counted at least ten times. The J gene is TRBJ1-2, the V gene TRBV6-1, with D maybe TRBD1 (5 bases). CDR1 and CDR2 from the germline V gene are MNHNS and SASEGT. V gave up 7 bases and J gave up 8 bases, with 20 bases separating them. This CDR3 spans 14 amino acids. CDR3 protein: CASTSIQGPYGYTF. CDR3 nucleotides: TGTGCCAGCACGTCCATTCAGGGTCCCTACGGCTACACCTTC.

This clonotype has a count of ten or more. The CDR3 bases are TGTGCCAGCAGTTTTTGGGGGTCTGGCTACACCTTC. Translating gives CASSFWGSGYTF. The V call is TRBV28, the J call TRBJ1-2, with D tentatively TRBD1 (5 bases). CDR1 and CDR2 from the germline V gene are MDHEN and SYDVKM. The CDR3 covers 12 residues. V was clipped by 3 bases and J by 7 bases, with 9 bases between them.

This clonotype was counted a few times. V and J are TRBV4-1 and TRBJ2-7; the D gene is possibly TRBD1 (5 bases). The length of the CDR3 is 15 residues. Germline V gives CDR1 MGHRA, CDR2 YSYEKL. The V and J ends lost 8 bases and 2 bases respectively, with 19 bases between them. The CDR3 loop is CASETVRETPYEQYF. As DNA, the CDR3 is TGCGCCAGCGAAACCGTCAGGGAAACGCCCTACGAGCAGTACTTC.

This chain connects TRBV10-3 to TRBJ2-7, with TRBD1 as a possible D gene (6 bases). Germline CDR1 is ENHRY and CDR2 is SYGVKD. The CDR3 spans 14 residues. V lost 6 bases to trimming and J lost 3 bases, with 15 bases between them. DNA of the CDR3: TGTGCCATCAGAGCCCTGACAGGAAACTACGAGCAGTACTTC. Translated: CAIRALTGNYEQYF.

The table lists this clonotype with many counts. The rearrangement joins TRBV7-9 to TRBJ2-2; D might be TRBD1 or TRBD2, each matching 5 bases. Germline CDR1 and CDR2: SEHNR and FQNEAQ (reference sequence). V lost 2 bases, J lost 1 base, and 11 bases lay in between. The CDR3 has 16 residues. CDR3 residues: CASSLFQGVNTGELFF. The DNA for the CDR3 is TGTGCCAGCAGCTTATTTCAGGGAGTGAACACCGGGGAGCTGTTTTTT.

This chain links TRBV12-3 or TRBV12-4 with TRBJ1-2; weak D call: TRBD1 (6 bases). Trimming shortened V by 3 bases and J by 2 bases, and 10 bases separated the two germline ends. CDR3 length equals 14 residues. CDR3 residues: CASSFSGVNYGYTF. The CDR3 nucleotides are TGTGCCAGCAGTTTTTCAGGGGTCAACTATGGCTACACCTTC.

There are many counts of this clonotype. The rearrangement links TRBV4-1 to TRBJ1-1; D remains ambiguous. Germline assignment: CDR1 MGHRA and CDR2 YSYEKL. V was cut by 4 bases and J by 6 bases, with 15 bases left in between. The CDR3 runs 14 residues. This CDR3 reads CASSPQITGAEAFF. The CDR3 DNA is TGCGCCAGCAGCCCACAAATAACTGGCGCTGAAGCTTTCTTT.

This clonotype showed up many times. The chain carries TRBV28 and TRBJ1-3; no clear D. Germline loops: CDR1 MDHEN, CDR2 SYDVKM. CDR3 size: 11 residues. Trimming removed 6 bases from V and 4 bases from J, with 4 bases in between. Written as DNA, the CDR3 is TGTGCCAGCAGAGCCGGAAACACCATATATTTT. Encoded protein: CASRAGNTIYF.

This clonotype has more than one count but fewer than ten. CDR3 sequence reads: CASSSGGGSYGYTF. The DNA for the CDR3 is TGTGCCAGCAGTTCCGGAGGAGGGAGCTATGGCTACACCTTC. The chain couples TRBV28 to TRBJ1-2; D is unclear. This CDR3 comprises 14 residues. Germline V gene sequence: CDR1 MDHEN, CDR2 SYDVKM. Trimming stripped 4 bases from V and 4 bases from J, with 13 bases between.

This clonotype was found many times. The genes are TRBV6-5 and TRBJ2-3, with TRBD2 matching over 8 bases. CDR3 length: 15 amino acids. Germline assignment: CDR1 MNHEY and CDR2 SVGAGI. Trimming took 2 bases from V and 3 from J; bases not matched to a gene: 4. Here the CDR3 DNA reads TGTGCCAGCAGTTACCGCGGGGGGCGAACAGATACGCAGTATTTT. Translation: CASSYRGGRTDTQYF.

The V and J genes are TRBV27 and TRBJ1-6; TRBD1 matches at 8 bases. Per the germline V gene, CDR1 is MNHEY and CDR2 is SMNVEV (reference sequence). V was clipped by 3 bases and J by 7 bases; unmatched bases: 5. The CDR3 totals 15 residues. CDR3 amino acids: CASSFGTGQNSPLHF. For the CDR3, the DNA is TGTGCCAGCAGTTTCGGGACAGGCCAAAATTCACCCCTCCACTTT.

The chain employs TRBV30 and TRBJ1-1, with 8 bases lining up with TRBD1. V lost 3 bases to trimming and J lost 1 base; unmatched junction nucleotides: 7. This CDR3 contains 15 residues. Germline V gene lookup returns CDR1 GTSNPN and CDR2 SVGIG (reference sequence). CDR3 protein: CAWRPTGEANTEAFF. CDR3 DNA sequence: TGTGCCTGGAGGCCGACAGGGGAAGCGAACACTGAAGCTTTCTTT.

V is TRBV29-1 and J is TRBJ2-5; tentative D call: TRBD2 (6 bases). This CDR3 has 14 residues. The germline V gene has CDR1 SQVTM and CDR2 ANQGSEA. Trimming took off 1 base at V and 5 bases at J, with 14 bases between the two ends. Here the CDR3 DNA reads TGCAGCGTTGAAGGGGGGGAGGCGCAGGAGACCCAGTACTTC. Its protein product is CSVEGGEAQETQYF.

The chain couples TRBV15 to TRBJ2-1, with D unclear. Trimming left V 0 bases short and J 8 bases short, with 8 bases between. Per germline, CDR1 LNHNV and CDR2 YYDKDF (reference sequence). The CDR3 contains 13 residues. This chain's CDR3 is CATSRDYADEQFF. The DNA of the CDR3 is TGTGCCACCAGCAGAGATTATGCGGATGAGCAGTTCTTC.

The sample holds a few counts of this clonotype. The chain links TRBV9 to TRBJ1-4; D unresolved. V lost 0 bases and J lost 2, with 8 bases in between. The CDR3 extends over 15 amino acids. Germline values: CDR1 SGDLS, CDR2 YYNGEE. Here the CDR3 DNA reads TGTGCCAGCAGCGTAGGGCTTGGGACTAATGAAAAACTGTTTTTT. Its translation is CASSVGLGTNEKLFF.

This clonotype was detected many times. This rearrangement joins TRBV19 to TRBJ2-2; D may be TRBD1 (6 bases). Germline V gives CDR1 LNHDA, CDR2 SQIVND (reference sequence). Trimming removed 7 bases at V and 5 bases at J, with 14 bases between. The CDR3 has 14 amino acids. The CDR3 loop reads CASNSPRGTGELFF. The CDR3, as DNA: TGTGCCAGTAATTCCCCCAGGGGAACCGGGGAGCTGTTTTTT.

The table lists this clonotype with a few counts. V and J are TRBV29-1 and TRBJ1-1; 7 bases are shared with TRBD1. Losses at the gene ends were 6 bases for V and 7 bases for J; bases not matched to a gene: 11. The germline V gene has CDR1 SQVTM and CDR2 ANQGSEA. The CDR3 is made up of 13 amino acids. CDR3: CSVGDRVGGEAFF. The CDR3 nucleotides read TGCAGCGTCGGCGACAGGGTCGGGGGTGAAGCTTTCTTT.

The chain uses TRBV6-1 and TRBJ2-3; 7 bases match TRBD2. This CDR3 comprises 14 residues. Germline CDR1 is MNHNS and CDR2 is SASEGT. V trimming: 5 bases; J trimming: 5 bases; junction bases outside the gene matches: 7. CDR3 amino acids: CASSRDYYRDTQYF. CDR3 sequence (DNA): TGTGCCAGCAGTCGGGACTACTACAGAGATACGCAGTATTTT.

This clonotype came up a few times. This may be a read error: a much more frequent sequence differs by one nucleotide. The V and J genes are TRBV3-1 and TRBJ2-7; D unclear. This CDR3 has 11 residues. The germline gives CDR1 LGHDT, CDR2 YNNKEL (reference sequence). The V and J ends lost 2 bases and 3 bases respectively, with 2 bases between them. CDR3 in DNA: TGTGCCAGCAGCCAATACTACGAGCAGTACTTC. This gives the protein CASSQYYEQYF.

This clonotype was seen repeatedly, ten times or more. The CDR3 spells CASSDNRGGSEKLFF. The CDR3 nucleotides are TGTGCCAGCAGTGACAACAGGGGTGGATCTGAAAAACTGTTTTTT. The V and J genes are TRBV25-1 and TRBJ1-4; 7 bases match TRBD1. CDR1 and CDR2 (germline): MGHDK, SYGVNS. The ends lost 3 bases at V and 7 bases at J; junction bases unmatched: 8. This CDR3 is built from 15 residues. The whole variable domain, filled in from reference TRBV25-1 and TRBJ1-4, reads EADIYQTPRYLVIGTGKKITLECSQTMGHDKMYWYQQDPGMELHLIHYSYGVNSTEKGDLSSESTVSRIRTEHFPLTLESARPSHTSQYLCASSDNRGGSEKLFFGSGTQLSVL.

This clonotype has a count of ten or more. The chain links TRBV7-7 to TRBJ2-1, with D possibly called TRBD1 or TRBD2 (5 bases each). The CDR3 is made up of 15 amino acids. The V end was cut by 5 bases, the J end by 7 bases, with 18 bases between. Germline values: CDR1 SSHAT, CDR2 FNYEAQ (reference sequence). CDR3 in amino acids: CASSPDGDPANEQFF. Here the CDR3 DNA reads TGTGCCAGCAGCCCCGACGGGGACCCTGCGAATGAGCAGTTCTTC.

This clonotype was detected ten times or more. The chain carries TRBV20-1 and TRBJ2-3, with D perhaps matching TRBD1 (6 bases). The length of the CDR3 is 14 residues. With 6 bases removed from V and 4 bases from J, the gap between germline ends came to 17 bases. Germline V CDR1 and CDR2: DFQATT, SNEGSKA (reference sequence). In DNA form, the CDR3 reads TGCAGTGCCCCTGTACAGGGTCTTCCAGATACGCAGTATTTT. It is translated as CSAPVQGLPDTQYF.

This clonotype was counted only a few times. V usage is TRBV20-1 and J usage is TRBJ2-3; D is perhaps TRBD2 (5 bases). Trimming cost V 0 bases and J 3 bases, with 10 bases left between them. This CDR3 comprises 14 residues. Germline values: CDR1 DFQATT, CDR2 SNEGSKA (reference sequence). The CDR3: CSARDEGLTDTQYF. The CDR3 DNA sequence: TGCAGTGCTAGAGACGAGGGCTTGACAGATACGCAGTATTTT.